The clone carrying this T cell receptor (beta chain) has a single count. Amplification of TCR beta CDR3 regions was performed using RNA transcripts as template. Using the HTBI primer set, a first-round RT-PCR was run on the TCR CDR3. TCRdb re-derived calls from the multiplex PCR reads in MiXCR, one entry per CDR3 protein. The top ten clones hold less than 55% of a sample with 500,000 to 600,000 distinct CDR3 sequences, about 20% of them seen once. The data are from a study of T cells in Graves' hyperthyroidism and ophthalmopathy. Inclusion characteristics of ophthalmopathy patients comprised a Clinical Activity Score of at least 3, a NOSPECS grade of at least 4, and duration under 3 months. CDR1 SQVTM and CDR2 ANQGSEA come from the germline V gene. V lost 2 bases to trimming and J lost 2 bases, with 24 bases between them. This CDR3 is built from 18 residues.

The chain links TRBV29-1 to TRBJ1-1; tentative D call: TRBD1 (6 bases). The TCR was taken from a man between 40 and 49 years old with Graves' ophthalmopathy. What was sequenced was blood. The CDR3 is CSVEPGQRSRDANTEAFF. The CDR3, as DNA: TGCAGCGTTGAACCAGGACAGAGGAGCAGGGATGCCAACACTGAAGCTTTCTTT.